A single sample is the source of the 31 T cell receptor beta chains below, sequenced in a study of shared clonotypes between healthy human individuals. Sequencing was performed with immunoSEQ multiplex PCR; in TCRdb, only in-frame clones are kept and a portion is missing. The table lists about 1 million clones, roughly 80% of them singletons, with approximately 1.5% in the top ten. The sequencing input was memory CD4+ T cells sorted from blood. The subset here: CD45RA-negative fraction. The source of these receptors is a man between 18 and 35 years old in good health.

The chain joins TRBV7-9 to TRBJ1-1, with unresolved D. This CDR3 is 12 amino acids long. Germline CDR1 is SEHNR and CDR2 is FQNEAQ (reference sequence). The V and J ends lost 0 bases and 4 bases respectively, with 3 bases between them. CDR3 nucleotides: TGTGCCAGCAGCTTAGCCTCCACTGAAGCTTTCTTT. Translating gives CASSLASTEAFF. The full variable domain, completed using reference TRBV7-9 and TRBJ1-1, is DTGVSQNPRHKITKRGQNVTFRCDPISEHNRLYWYRQTLGQGPEFLTYFQNEAQLEKSRLLSDRFSAERPKGSFSTLEIQRTEQGDSAMYLCASSLASTEAFFGQGTRLTVV.

This sequence joins TRBV7-9 and TRBJ2-1; TRBD2 matches at 7 bases. Germline loops: CDR1 SEHNR, CDR2 FQNEAQ (reference sequence). Losses at the gene ends were 4 bases for V and 0 bases for J; bases not matched to a gene: 12. The CDR3 covers 18 residues. The chain's CDR3 is CASSSPVGRGSSYNEQFF. CDR3 DNA sequence: TGTGCCAGCAGCTCCCCAGTTGGGCGGGGGAGCTCCTACAATGAGCAGTTCTTC.

Concerning this clone: Other DNA sequences within the sample encode an identical CDR3. The rearrangement links TRBV19 to TRBJ1-1, with no clear D. This CDR3 region has 12 residues. Germline CDR1 reads LNHDA; CDR2 reads SQIVND (reference sequence). V lost 3 bases to trimming and J lost 2 bases, with 4 bases between them. The CDR3 DNA follows: TGTGCCAGTAGTATGGGAAACACTGAAGCTTTCTTT. It is translated as CASSMGNTEAFF.

Only one count was recorded for this clone. The sample contains more than one DNA sequence encoding this CDR3. The gene calls are TRBV28 and TRBJ1-2; perhaps TRBD1 as D (5 bases). The CDR3 length is 12 residues. From germline, CDR1 is MDHEN and CDR2 SYDVKM. The ends were cut back, 5 bases at V and 8 bases at J, with 12 bases in the middle. The CDR3 sequence is CASSLSGGGYTF. In nucleotides, the CDR3 is TGTGCCAGCAGTCTATCGGGGGGAGGCTACACCTTC.

This clone has just one count. The CDR3 DNA sequence: TGTGCCAGCGGCCTAGCTAGCGGGAGTGTGTATGAGCAGTTCTTC. Translating it yields CASGLASGSVYEQFF. The chain has TRBV9 and TRBJ2-1; 10 bases fit TRBD2. The CDR3 has 15 residues. After removal of 7 bases from V and 8 bases from J, the junction contained 12 bases not matched to a gene. Germline lookup yields CDR1 SGDLS and CDR2 YYNGEE.

The chain links TRBV29-1 to TRBJ1-1; possibly TRBD1 for D (5 bases). The V gene's germline CDR1 is SQVTM and CDR2 ANQGSEA. Trimming cost V 8 bases and J 6 bases, with 19 bases left between them. CDR3 length: 13 residues. CDR3 sequence (DNA): TGCAGCTTTTACCGGACTGTGGGGGCTGAAGCTTTCTTT. Its translation: CSFYRTVGAEAFF.

This chain joins TRBV4-3 and TRBJ2-7; either TRBD1 or TRBD2 may fit D (6 bases each). Germline assignment: CDR1 LGHNA and CDR2 YSLEER. This CDR3 has 15 amino acids. V lost 1 base, J lost 5 bases, and 15 bases lay in between. The CDR3 DNA sequence: TGCGCCAGCAGCCAAGTAGAGGGGGGTTCAAACGAGCAGTACTTC. It yields the protein CASSQVEGGSNEQYF.

The chain combines TRBV5-4 with TRBJ2-7, with 8 nucleotides matching TRBD1. The V gene end was trimmed by 2 bases and the J gene end by 6 bases; junction bases not matched to a gene: 10. Per the germline V gene, CDR1 is SGHNT and CDR2 is YYREEE (reference sequence). There are 15 residues in the CDR3. The CDR3 DNA is TGTGCCAGCAGCTTATCCCGGACAGGGCCCAGCGAGCAGTACTTC. The encoded protein is CASSLSRTGPSEQYF.

This clone has a count of ten or more. The chain employs TRBV11-2 and TRBJ1-2; 7 positions match TRBD1. CDR1 is SGHAT, CDR2 FQNNGV, per germline. The CDR3 has 14 residues. V lost 5 bases, J lost 5 bases, and 8 bases stayed unmatched. The CDR3 is CASSPSRGSYGYTF. The CDR3 DNA is TGTGCCAGCAGCCCGAGCAGGGGGTCATATGGCTACACCTTC.

This clone was counted a few times. The chain has TRBV10-3 and TRBJ2-2; D is ambiguous. Germline values: CDR1 ENHRY, CDR2 SYGVKD. Between the trimmed V and J ends, which lost 3 bases and 1 base, there was a span of 6 bases. The CDR3 runs to 14 residues. The CDR3 protein is CAISDGRNTGELFF. CDR3 sequence (DNA): TGTGCCATCAGTGACGGCAGGAACACCGGGGAGCTGTTTTTT.

The chain carries TRBV5-6 and TRBJ2-7; D is undetermined. Trimming removed 3 bases from V and 2 bases from J, with 12 bases in between. CDR1 is SGHDT, CDR2 YYEEEE, per germline. This CDR3 contains 14 residues. The CDR3 region is CASSSPVPPYEQYF. The CDR3 DNA sequence: TGTGCCAGCAGCTCTCCGGTGCCCCCCTACGAGCAGTACTTC.

This clone showed up just once. Relative to the germline gene, one junction end is altered; a read error may explain this. This chain uses TRBV30 with TRBJ1-2; perhaps TRBD1 as D (5 bases). This CDR3 is 12 amino acids long. CDR1 is GTSNPN, CDR2 SVGIG, per germline (reference sequence). CDR3 nucleotide sequence: TGTGCCTGGAGTCCCAGGGACTCCCTCGGCGCCTTC. This translates into CAWSPRDSLGAF.

With regard to this clone: Other nucleotide sequences from this sample produce the same CDR3. The chain is built from TRBV25-1 and TRBJ2-5, with 8 bases that match TRBD1. The ends lost 1 base at V and 0 bases at J; junction bases unmatched: 1. The CDR3 sequence is 15 residues long. The germline V gene encodes CDR1 MGHDK and CDR2 SYGVNS. CDR3 in amino acids: CASSELDRDQETQYF. The CDR3, as DNA: TGTGCCAGCAGTGAATTGGACAGGGACCAAGAGACCCAGTACTTC.

This clone was observed a few times. The rearrangement links TRBV30 to TRBJ1-1; tentative D call: TRBD1 (5 bases). The CDR3 consists of 12 residues. Trimming removed 4 bases at V and 4 bases at J, with 10 bases between. Germline V gene lookup returns CDR1 GTSNPN and CDR2 SVGIG (reference sequence). In nucleotides, the CDR3 is TGTGCCTGGACCAGGGCATTCACTGAAGCTTTCTTT. It encodes CAWTRAFTEAFF. Together with reference TRBV30 and TRBJ1-1, the CDR3 gives the full variable domain: SQTIHQWPATLVQPVGSPLSLECTVEGTSNPNLYWYRQAAGRGLQLLFYSVGIGQISSEVPQNLSASRPQDRQFILSSKKLLLSDSGFYLCAWTRAFTEAFFGQGTRLTVV.

This sequence joins TRBV15 and TRBJ2-1; D gene unclear. The CDR3 has 14 residues. Germline CDR1 is LNHNV and CDR2 is YYDKDF (reference sequence). Trimming left V 3 bases short and J 5 bases short, with 11 bases between. Written as DNA, the CDR3 is TGTGCCACCAGCAGCCCCTCCAGTAACAATGAGCAGTTCTTC. Translating gives CATSSPSSNNEQFF.

This clone occurred once. An end of the junction does not agree with germline; a read error may underlie this. The V gene is TRBV10-3, the J gene TRBJ2-2; no clear D gene. Germline CDR1 and CDR2: ENHRY and SYGVKD. The length of the CDR3 is 14 residues. CDR3 sequence: CTITASGNTGELFF. CDR3 nucleotides: TGTACCATCACCGCAAGTGGAAACACCGGGGAGCTGTTTTTT.

This chain uses TRBV11-2 with TRBJ2-3; D uncertain. The CDR3 is made up of 17 amino acids. V lost 5 bases to trimming and J lost 2 bases, with 20 bases between them. In germline, CDR1 is SGHAT, CDR2 FQNNGV. The CDR3 DNA reads as TGTGCCAGCAGCCCATCGGAACCGGCGCTTAACACAGATACGCAGTATTTT. Encoded protein: CASSPSEPALNTDTQYF.

The chain is built from TRBV7-9 and TRBJ1-4; D is possibly TRBD1 (5 bases). The germline V and J ends were trimmed by 1 base and 4 bases, with 13 bases remaining between them. The length of the CDR3 is 16 residues. Germline CDR1 SEHNR, CDR2 FQNEAQ (reference sequence). The CDR3 loop reads CASSLGSGLYNEKLFF. CDR3 sequence (DNA): TGTGCCAGCAGCTTAGGATCGGGACTCTATAATGAAAAACTGTTTTTT.

This clone was seen only once. The V and J genes are TRBV4-3 and TRBJ2-3; TRBD2 might be the D (7 bases). V shed 2 bases and J shed 1 base, with 16 bases lying between them. The CDR3 loop spans 17 amino acids. CDR1 and CDR2 (germline): LGHNA, YSLEER. CDR3 loop: CASSQLWREGGTDTQYF. The CDR3 coding sequence is TGCGCCAGCAGCCAACTTTGGAGGGAGGGGGGCACAGATACGCAGTATTTT.

The chain links TRBV6-6 to TRBJ1-1, with TRBD1 as a possible D gene (6 bases). The CDR3 consists of 13 residues. V was clipped by 6 bases and J by 4 bases, with 12 bases between them. The germline V gene has CDR1 MNHNY and CDR2 SVGAGI (reference sequence). In DNA form, the CDR3 reads TGTGCCAGCAGCCGCACAGGGAGCACTGAAGCTTTCTTT. Translated, it gives CASSRTGSTEAFF.

The chain carries TRBV7-6 and TRBJ2-5; 8 nucleotides line up with TRBD2. With V trimmed by 3 bases and J by 6 bases, 3 bases remained unmatched. The CDR3 has 13 amino acids. The germline gives CDR1 SGHVS, CDR2 FNYEAQ. The CDR3 nucleotides read TGTGCCAGCAGCTTCGGGGGGGGGCAGACCCAGTACTTC. It specifies CASSFGGGQTQYF. Supplemented by reference TRBV7-6 and TRBJ2-5, the full variable domain reads GAGVSQSPRYKVTKRGQDVALRCDPISGHVSLYWYRQALGQGPEFLTYFNYEAQQDKSGLPNDRFSAERPEGSISTLTIQRTEQRDSAMYRCASSFGGGQTQYFGPGTRLLVL.

The chain links TRBV5-4 to TRBJ2-1; the D gene is possibly TRBD2 (6 bases). The V gene lost 2 bases and the J gene lost 3 bases, with 12 bases spanning the gap. This CDR3 region has 15 residues. The germline CDR1 and CDR2 sequences are SGHNT and YYREEE (reference sequence). In DNA form, the CDR3 reads TGTGCCAGCAGCTTTGGGGGGAAAATCTACAATGAGCAGTTCTTC. This sequence encodes CASSFGGKIYNEQFF.

CDR3 sequence: CASSLGQQGTGGYTF. Written as DNA, the CDR3 is TGTGCCAGCAGCTTGGGTCAGCAGGGGACGGGTGGCTACACCTTC. J is TRBJ1-2 and V is TRBV5-6, with D perhaps TRBD1 (6 bases). CDR1 and CDR2 (germline): SGHDT, YYEEEE. Trimming removed 0 bases at V and 7 bases at J, with 16 bases between. There are 15 residues in the CDR3.

The rearrangement links TRBV4-3 to TRBJ1-2; TRBD1 is a possible D gene (5 bases). V was trimmed by 3 bases and J by 5 bases, leaving 19 bases between them. Germline V CDR1 and CDR2: LGHNA, YSLEER. The CDR3 is 16 amino acids. Written as DNA, the CDR3 is TGCGCCAGCAGCCACGACCTCGGGAGCGGGGGGTATGGCTACACCTTC. Translation gives CASSHDLGSGGYGYTF.

The V gene is TRBV2, the J gene TRBJ2-7; the D gene is possibly TRBD2 (6 bases). The CDR3 length is 14 residues. The V end was cut by 4 bases, the J end by 0 bases, with 10 bases between. Germline assignment: CDR1 SNHLY and CDR2 FYNNEI. CDR3 nucleotide sequence: TGTGCCAGCAGTGTGGAGGGCACCTCCTACGAGCAGTACTTC. This gives the protein CASSVEGTSYEQYF.

This rearrangement joins TRBV5-1 to TRBJ2-1, with 11 bases aligning to TRBD2. Germline assignment: CDR1 SGHRS and CDR2 YFSETQ. With 4 bases clipped from V and 4 bases from J, the junction kept 4 bases outside the gene matches. The CDR3 is 15 residues long. CDR3 residues: CASSTSGSQYNEQFF. CDR3 coding DNA: TGCGCCAGCAGCACTAGCGGGAGTCAATACAATGAGCAGTTCTTC.

This rearrangement joins TRBV7-2 to TRBJ1-3; 10 bases line up with TRBD1. The CDR3 has 13 residues. Germline CDR1 SGHTA, CDR2 FQGNSA. V was clipped by 3 bases and J by 8 bases; unmatched bases: 1. The DNA of the CDR3 is TGTGCCAGCAGCTTCGGGACAGGGGACACCATATATTTT. Translating it yields CASSFGTGDTIYF.

The chain links TRBV7-2 to TRBJ2-7; 7 bases align to TRBD1. V was pared by 4 bases and J by 3 bases, with 6 bases of the junction left unmatched. Germline V lookup: CDR1 SGHTA, CDR2 FQGNSA. CDR3 length equals 14 residues. CDR3 coding DNA: TGTGCCAGCAGCTCCTCCGGGACAGACTACGAGCAGTACTTC. Its protein product is CASSSSGTDYEQYF.

This chain joins TRBV4-1 and TRBJ2-1; a possible D gene is TRBD1 (5 bases). Trimming left V 2 bases short and J 5 bases short, with 16 bases between. This CDR3 spans 16 amino acids. Germline V gene sequence: CDR1 MGHRA, CDR2 YSYEKL. CDR3 protein: CASSQSPVAQDNEQFF. The CDR3 DNA reads TGCGCCAGCAGCCAATCACCTGTCGCACAGGACAATGAGCAGTTCTTC.

The chain has TRBV6-5 and TRBJ1-1; a possible D gene is TRBD1 (5 bases). This CDR3 region has 14 residues. Germline CDR1 reads MNHEY; CDR2 reads SVGAGI. Trimming stripped 4 bases from V and 5 bases from J, with 14 bases between. The CDR3 region is CASSFRVGGTEAFF. The CDR3 DNA sequence: TGTGCCAGCAGTTTCAGGGTGGGGGGGACTGAAGCTTTCTTT.

This sequence joins TRBV5-6 and TRBJ1-4; D is possibly TRBD1 (6 bases). Germline assignment: CDR1 SGHDT and CDR2 YYEEEE. There are 13 residues in the CDR3. V lost 2 bases and J 8 bases, leaving 10 bases between the germline ends. The CDR3 is CASSFRGVEKLFF. In DNA, the CDR3 is TGTGCCAGCAGCTTCAGGGGAGTCGAAAAACTGTTTTTT.